The source of this T cell receptor beta chain is a study of CD8+ T cells in alopecia areata. Germline V gene sequence: CDR1 SGHAT, CDR2 FQNNGV. Trimming shortened V by 3 bases and J by 4 bases, and 12 bases separated the two germline ends. The CDR3 length is 14 residues. Extracted from the samples, RNA was reverse transcribed into cDNA to serve as the sequencing template. Sequenced by immunoSEQ multiplex PCR; TCRdb stores in-frame clones only, minus some. The sample comprises some 170,000 clones, around three fifths of which are singletons, and about 15% rests with the top ten. The chain couples TRBV11-2 to TRBJ2-5; D might be TRBD2 (6 bases). This receptor was taken from a human donor with alopecia areata. The sequencing here drew on CD4+ T cells sorted from blood, taken at week 0. CDR3 protein: CASSLVGGRETQYF. CDR3 DNA sequence: TGTGCCAGCAGCTTGGTGGGGGGACGAGAGACCCAGTACTTC.